This entry lists 4 T cell receptor beta chains sequenced from one sample in a study of blood T cells in healthy people across ages. For the second PCR, which ran for about 7 to 11 cycles, a sample-barcoded 5' primer and a J-beta primer mix were used. Each CDR3 protein is one row after TCRdb ran MiXCR on the 5' RACE reads. The sample has more than 800,000 distinct CDR3 sequences, 35% to 55% seen once. Material: blood. These receptors came from a woman aged 55-69 years in good health.

To note about this clonotype: A much larger clone lies one base from this, so it may be a read error. The chain has TRBV29-1 and TRBJ2-5; 7 nucleotides line up with TRBD2. V gave up 7 bases and J gave up 11 bases; unmatched junction bases: 16. This CDR3 region has 13 residues. The germline V gene has CDR1 SQVTM and CDR2 ANQGSEA. The CDR3 here is CSGARAGEGEQYF. The CDR3 coding sequence is TGCAGCGGGGCTAGGGCGGGAGAAGGAGAGCAGTACTTC.

The chain joins TRBV25-1 to TRBJ2-5; maybe TRBD1 (6 bases). The V gene lost 6 bases and the J gene lost 11 bases, with 22 bases spanning the gap. Germline CDR1 is MGHDK and CDR2 is SYGVNS. The CDR3 runs to 14 residues. The CDR3 DNA sequence: TGTGCCAGCAGCATCGGGACATTTTACAATGAGCAGTACTTC. This translates into CASSIGTFYNEQYF. The full variable domain, rest sourced from reference TRBV25-1 and TRBJ2-5, is EADIYQTPRYLVIGTGKKITLECSQTMGHDKMYWYQQDPGMELHLIHYSYGVNSTEKGDLSSESTVSRIRTEHFPLTLESARPSHTSQYLCASSIGTFYNEQYFGPGTRLLVL.

The rearrangement links TRBV5-8 to TRBJ1-4, with 8 nucleotides matching TRBD1. CDR1 is SGHTS, CDR2 YDEGEE, per germline. V lost 2 bases and J lost 7; bases outside the gene matches: 4. The CDR3 runs 14 residues. The CDR3 region is CASSLQGGSEKLFF. CDR3 DNA sequence: TGTGCCAGCAGCTTACAGGGGGGGAGTGAAAAACTGTTTTTT.

The V gene is TRBV30, the J gene TRBJ2-4; 12 positions agree with TRBD2. The J call may be incorrect, as the DNA end agrees better with TRBJ2-7. The CDR3 contains 12 residues. CDR1 is GTSNPN, CDR2 SVGIG, per germline (reference sequence). DNA for the CDR3: TGTGCCACGACTAGCGGGAGATACGAGCAGTACTTC. It specifies CATTSGRYEQYF.